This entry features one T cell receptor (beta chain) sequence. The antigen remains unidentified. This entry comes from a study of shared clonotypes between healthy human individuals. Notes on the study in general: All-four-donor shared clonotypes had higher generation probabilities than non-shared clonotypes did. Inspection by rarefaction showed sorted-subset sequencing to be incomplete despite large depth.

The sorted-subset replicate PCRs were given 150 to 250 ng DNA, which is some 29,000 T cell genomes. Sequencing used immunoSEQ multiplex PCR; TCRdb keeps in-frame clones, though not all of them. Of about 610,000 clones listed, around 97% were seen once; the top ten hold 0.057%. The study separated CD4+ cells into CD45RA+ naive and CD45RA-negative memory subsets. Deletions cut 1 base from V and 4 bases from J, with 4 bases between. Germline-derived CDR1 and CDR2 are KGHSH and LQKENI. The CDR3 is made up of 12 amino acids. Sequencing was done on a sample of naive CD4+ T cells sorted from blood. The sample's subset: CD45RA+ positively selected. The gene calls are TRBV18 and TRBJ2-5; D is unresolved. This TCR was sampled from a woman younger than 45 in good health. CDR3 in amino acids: CASSPQAETQYF. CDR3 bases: TGTGCCAGCTCACCACAGGCAGAGACCCAGTACTTC.